This T cell receptor beta chain derives from a study of T cells in Graves' hyperthyroidism and ophthalmopathy. This clonotype was detected ten times or more. What it binds is unknown. The PBMCs were sourced from fresh peripheral blood (about 10 ml). Overall study results and limits: It was a median approximately 7.1 months before onset that the model predicted ophthalmopathy. Most thyroid clonotypes with frequency above 0.001 were detected in blood.

Per germline, CDR1 SGHRS and CDR2 YFSETQ. Germline trimming cut 1 base from V and 4 bases from J; bases unmatched to any gene: 5. This CDR3 is built from 15 residues. RNA transcripts provided the source from which TCR beta CDR3 regions were amplified. HTBI primers were employed in a first-round RT-PCR of the TCR CDR3. Each CDR3 protein is one row after TCRdb ran MiXCR on the multiplex PCR reads. The sample consists of under 400,000 distinct CDR3 sequences, around 14% of them appearing once. The sample comprised blood. The origin of this receptor is a woman between 18 and 30 years old with Graves' hyperthyroidism that later progressed to Graves' ophthalmopathy. This chain uses TRBV5-1 with TRBJ1-1; TRBD1 matches 9 bases. CDR3 region: CASSLSPTGGTEAFF. The CDR3 nucleotides read TGCGCCAGCAGCTTGTCGCCGACAGGGGGCACTGAAGCTTTCTTT. Filled out from reference TRBV5-1 and TRBJ1-1, the complete variable domain reads KAGVTQTPRYLIKTRGQQVTLSCSPISGHRSVSWYQQTPGQGLQFLFEYFSETQRNKGNFPGRFSGRQFSNSRSEMNVSTLELGDSALYLCASSLSPTGGTEAFFGQGTRLTVV.